These 28 T cell receptor beta chains were all obtained from the same sample, sequenced in a study of blood T cell repertoires in COVID-19. Repertoires were generated with immunoSEQ multiplex PCR, while TCRdb's copy carries only in-frame clones and drops some. The data show a few hundred thousand clones, 80% to 85% seen once. Material for sequencing was PBMCs or T cells enriched from blood (not recorded which). The receptors were sampled from a man aged 45-60 years who had recovered from COVID-19.

The J gene is TRBJ2-1, the V gene TRBV9; the match to TRBD2 covers 7 bases. CDR1 is SGDLS and CDR2 is YYNGEE in the germline V gene. V shed 2 bases and J 1 base; nucleotides not matched to a gene: 6. This CDR3 is built from 16 residues. CDR3 sequence (DNA): TGTGCCAGCAGCGTTGGGGGGGACTCATCCTACAATGAGCAGTTCTTC. Translating it yields CASSVGGDSSYNEQFF.

This chain uses TRBV5-5 with TRBJ2-7, with D possibly being TRBD2 (5 bases). CDR1 and CDR2 from the germline V gene are SGHKS and YYEKEE (reference sequence). The CDR3 consists of 13 residues. Trimming shortened V by 2 bases and J by 3 bases, and 9 bases separated the two germline ends. Here the CDR3 reads CASSFGRGYEQYF. For the CDR3, the DNA is TGTGCCAGCAGCTTCGGACGGGGCTACGAGCAGTACTTC.

This clone was observed once. The chain carries TRBV19 and TRBJ1-2; 9 bases match TRBD1. Germline V CDR1 and CDR2: LNHDA, SQIVND (reference sequence). The CDR3 totals 14 residues. V shed 6 bases, J shed 1 base, and the junction held 3 bases outside the gene matches. In DNA form, the CDR3 reads TGTGCCAGTAGACTGGACAGGGGTAACTATGGCTACACCTTC. This translates into CASRLDRGNYGYTF.

The J gene is TRBJ2-7, the V gene TRBV28; 14 nucleotides agree with TRBD2. V was clipped by 6 bases and J by 7 bases; unmatched bases: 8. Germline CDR1 MDHEN, CDR2 SYDVKM. This CDR3 has 15 residues. DNA for the CDR3: TGTGCCAGCAGCTACCCGGGACTAGCGGGAGTGGAGCAGTACTTC. Its protein is CASSYPGLAGVEQYF. Complete variable domain (other parts from reference TRBV28 and TRBJ2-7): DVKVTQSSRYLVKRTGEKVFLECVQDMDHENMFWYRQDPGLGLRLIYFSYDVKMKEKGDIPEGYSVSREKKERFSLILESASTNQTSMYLCASSYPGLAGVEQYFGPGTRLTVT.

This rearrangement joins TRBV7-3 to TRBJ2-3, with no clear D. V lost 3 bases and J lost 1, with 5 bases in between. The CDR3 contains 13 residues. Germline lookup yields CDR1 SGHTA and CDR2 FQGTGA. The CDR3 reads CASSFPGTDTQYF. Here the CDR3 DNA reads TGTGCCAGCAGCTTCCCGGGCACAGATACGCAGTATTTT.

This clone was observed a single time. This rearrangement joins TRBV4-1 to TRBJ2-2, with a weak D call TRBD1 (5 bases). Germline-derived CDR1 and CDR2 are MGHRA and YSYEKL. Between the trimmed V and J ends, which lost 7 bases and 3 bases, there was a span of 18 bases. The CDR3 is 16 amino acids. This CDR3 is CASTYRQLRDTGELFF. CDR3 in DNA: TGCGCCAGCACCTATCGACAGCTACGGGACACCGGGGAGCTGTTTTTT.

V gene TRBV7-9 combines with J gene TRBJ1-1, with D maybe TRBD1 (6 bases). Trimming took 1 base from V and 5 from J, leaving 20 bases between them. Per germline, CDR1 SEHNR and CDR2 FQNEAQ (reference sequence). The CDR3 totals 17 residues. The CDR3 loop is CASSLGGGQFDNTEAFF. CDR3 DNA: TGTGCCAGCAGCTTAGGCGGGGGGCAGTTTGATAATACTGAAGCTTTCTTT.

The rearrangement uses TRBV18 and TRBJ2-5, with TRBD1 matching 8 bases. This CDR3 is 15 amino acids long. Germline V gives CDR1 KGHSH, CDR2 LQKENI. The V gene end was trimmed by 2 bases and the J gene end by 5 bases; junction bases not matched to a gene: 7. The CDR3 loop is CASSPGGTGGETQYF. The CDR3, as DNA: TGTGCCAGCTCACCAGGTGGGACAGGTGGTGAGACCCAGTACTTC.

V usage is TRBV11-3 and J usage is TRBJ2-3, with 9 bases matching TRBD2. From germline, CDR1 is SGHNT and CDR2 YENEEA. J was trimmed by 5 bases and V by 2 bases; bases with no gene match: 17. This CDR3 spans 19 amino acids. CDR3 in DNA: TGTGCCAGCAGCTTACGCACGGGACTAGCTCCGTCCTCGAGAGATACGCAGTATTTT. Translated: CASSLRTGLAPSSRDTQYF.

This chain links TRBV3-1 (or the pseudogene TRBV3-2) with TRBJ2-3, with D hard to call. Trimming stripped 3 bases from V and 6 bases from J, with 10 bases between. The CDR3 is 13 amino acids. Germline CDR1 LGHDT, CDR2 YNNKEL (reference sequence). In DNA, the CDR3 is TGTGCCAGCAGCCAGCGCCTCCGGGATACGCAGTATTTT. Translated: CASSQRLRDTQYF.

The rearrangement joins TRBV27 to TRBJ2-2; 9 bases fit TRBD2. After removal of 9 bases from V and 4 bases from J, the junction contained 15 bases not matched to a gene. From germline, CDR1 is MNHEY and CDR2 SMNVEV (reference sequence). The CDR3 consists of 17 residues. The CDR3 sequence: CASPRERGDLGTGELFF. The CDR3 DNA reads as TGTGCCAGTCCCCGGGAGCGGGGGGATCTAGGCACCGGGGAGCTGTTTTTT.

There are a few counts of this clone. The chain carries TRBV4-2 and TRBJ1-1; 7 bases match TRBD1. The CDR3 loop spans 12 amino acids. The V gene end was trimmed by 4 bases and the J gene end by 4 bases; junction bases not matched to a gene: 0. CDR1 and CDR2 from the germline V gene are LGHNA and YNFKEQ. The CDR3 nucleotides read TGTGCCAGCAGCCCAGGGGGCACTGAAGCTTTCTTT. Its translation: CASSPGGTEAFF.

A remark on this clone: The same CDR3 also results from other DNA sequences found in this sample. This chain links TRBV5-1 with TRBJ1-1; 7 positions match TRBD1. Germline values: CDR1 SGHRS, CDR2 YFSETQ. The CDR3 is 14 amino acids. The V and J ends lost 0 bases and 5 bases, in that order; junction bases with no gene match: 4. CDR3 in DNA: TGCGCCAGCAGCTTGGGACAGGGAGGAACTGAAGCTTTCTTT. This encodes CASSLGQGGTEAFF. The full variable domain, its missing parts supplied by reference TRBV5-1 and TRBJ1-1, is KAGVTQTPRYLIKTRGQQVTLSCSPISGHRSVSWYQQTPGQGLQFLFEYFSETQRNKGNFPGRFSGRQFSNSRSEMNVSTLELGDSALYLCASSLGQGGTEAFFGQGTRLTVV.

The gene calls are TRBV3-1 (or the pseudogene TRBV3-2) and TRBJ2-3; D perhaps matches TRBD2 (5 bases). V lost 1 base to trimming and J lost 1 base, with 15 bases between them. The germline V gene has CDR1 LGHDT and CDR2 YNNKEL (reference sequence). The length of the CDR3 is 17 residues. The CDR3: CASSQGWVGGGTDTQYF. In nucleotides, the CDR3 is TGTGCCAGCAGCCAAGGTTGGGTAGGAGGTGGCACAGATACGCAGTATTTT.

This rearrangement joins TRBV24-1 to TRBJ2-1; TRBD2 matches at 10 bases. V gave up 6 bases and J gave up 7 bases; unmatched junction bases: 5. The CDR3 is 14 amino acids. Germline V gene lookup returns CDR1 KGHDR and CDR2 SFDVKD. CDR3 loop: CATSSSGGGNEQFF. CDR3 nucleotides: TGTGCCACCAGTTCTAGCGGGGGAGGGAATGAGCAGTTCTTC.

This clone was found once. In the same sample, other DNA sequences code for this CDR3. The chain uses TRBV28 and TRBJ2-7, with unresolved D. The CDR3 is 12 amino acids. Trimming stripped 6 bases from V and 2 bases from J, with 8 bases between. Germline V gene data show CDR1 as MDHEN and CDR2 as SYDVKM. CDR3 nucleotides: TGTGCCAGCAGGAGACAAACCTACGAGCAGTACTTC. Protein sequence: CASRRQTYEQYF. The variable domain in full, completed from reference TRBV28 and TRBJ2-7, reads DVKVTQSSRYLVKRTGEKVFLECVQDMDHENMFWYRQDPGLGLRLIYFSYDVKMKEKGDIPEGYSVSREKKERFSLILESASTNQTSMYLCASRRQTYEQYFGPGTRLTVT.

The rearrangement links TRBV6-6 to TRBJ1-2; 8 bases fit TRBD1. V was pared by 6 bases and J by 4 bases, with 4 bases of the junction left unmatched. The germline CDR1 and CDR2 sequences are MNHNY and SVGAGI (reference sequence). This CDR3 comprises 13 residues. CDR3: CASSRTGSYGYTF. The CDR3, as DNA: TGTGCCAGCAGCAGGACAGGGTCCTATGGCTACACCTTC.

This clone showed up many times. The J gene is TRBJ2-3, the V gene TRBV2, with 7 bases fitting TRBD2. The CDR3 is made up of 16 amino acids. V lost 1 base and J lost 0; bases outside the gene matches: 4. CDR1 and CDR2 from the germline V gene are SNHLY and FYNNEI. Here the CDR3 DNA reads TGTGCCAGCAGTGAAGGGGGAGGGCCTAGCACAGATACGCAGTATTTT. Protein sequence: CASSEGGGPSTDTQYF.

The genes are TRBV7-9 and TRBJ2-7; D gene uncertain. CDR3 length: 12 residues. V was shortened by 3 bases and J by 0 bases, with 3 bases between the two germline ends. The germline V gene encodes CDR1 SEHNR and CDR2 FQNEAQ (reference sequence). The CDR3, as DNA: TGTGCCAGCAGCTTGAGCTCCTACGAGCAGTACTTC. The encoded protein is CASSLSSYEQYF.

J is TRBJ2-3 and V is TRBV4-1; 13 nucleotides agree with TRBD2. The CDR3 is 21 residues long. Germline V lookup: CDR1 MGHRA, CDR2 YSYEKL. V was pared by 0 bases and J by 3 bases, with 15 bases of the junction left unmatched. CDR3 in amino acids: CASSQDGTSGGAAHKTDTQYF. Here the CDR3 DNA reads TGCGCCAGCAGCCAAGATGGCACTAGCGGGGGGGCAGCCCACAAAACAGATACGCAGTATTTT.

The count of this clone is one. The V call is TRBV11-1, the J call TRBJ1-2, with TRBD1 identical over 8 bases. Germline CDR1 reads SGHAT; CDR2 reads FQDESV (reference sequence). The CDR3 sequence is 15 residues long. The junction had 9 bases not matched to a gene; V was cut back by 3 bases and J by 6 bases. This CDR3 is CASSFPGQGQDGYTF. The DNA of the CDR3 is TGTGCCAGCAGCTTTCCCGGACAGGGCCAGGATGGCTACACCTTC.

The chain is built from TRBV18 and TRBJ2-3; 8 bases are shared with TRBD2. J gave up 4 bases and V 3 bases, and 3 bases lay outside the gene matches. Germline V lookup: CDR1 KGHSH, CDR2 LQKENI. CDR3 length equals 14 residues. CDR3 sequence: CASSPTAGADTQYF. The CDR3 coding sequence is TGTGCCAGCTCACCCACAGCGGGAGCAGATACGCAGTATTTT.

V gene TRBV10-2 combines with J gene TRBJ2-7; 12 nucleotides agree with TRBD2. The CDR3 spans 15 residues. Germline loops: CDR1 WSHSY, CDR2 SAAADI. The junction had 8 bases not matched to a gene; V was cut back by 8 bases and J by 3 bases. For the CDR3, the DNA is TGCGCCAGCCACCCCGGGACTAGCGGGCTCTACGAGCAGTACTTC. This translates into CASHPGTSGLYEQYF.

This clone was observed many times. The gene calls are TRBV10-1 and TRBJ1-1, with TRBD1 matching over 8 bases. The ends lost 2 bases at V and 10 bases at J; junction bases unmatched: 3. The CDR3 covers 12 residues. The germline V gene has CDR1 WNHNN and CDR2 SYGVQD (reference sequence). CDR3: CASSEGQGRAFF. The CDR3 coding sequence is TGCGCCAGCAGTGAGGGACAGGGTCGAGCTTTCTTT.

The CDR3 bases are TGTGCCAGCAGCTGGGGGACAGGGGCCAACACTGAAGCTTTCTTT. This gives the protein CASSWGTGANTEAFF. The chain couples TRBV7-9 to TRBJ1-1; 10 nucleotides match TRBD1. Per germline, CDR1 SEHNR and CDR2 FQNEAQ (reference sequence). V dropped 4 bases and J dropped 2; count of bases not matched to a gene: 4. This CDR3 region has 15 residues.

This clone was recorded once. Compared with germline, one end of the junction differs, possibly owing to a read error. This sequence joins TRBV28 and TRBJ1-1; 11 nucleotides agree with TRBD1. Germline V gene data show CDR1 as MDHEN and CDR2 as SYDVKM. The CDR3 has 15 amino acids. CDR3 nucleotide sequence: TGTGCCAGCAGTTTAGCCAAGGACAGGGGGCGCAGGACCGACTTT. This translates into CASSLAKDRGRRTDF.

This chain uses TRBV11-2 with TRBJ1-2, with TRBD1 as a possible D gene (6 bases). Between the trimmed V and J ends, which lost 1 base and 4 bases, there was a span of 25 bases. The CDR3 totals 19 residues. Germline assignment: CDR1 SGHAT and CDR2 FQNNGV. CDR3: CASSLGSSGTMPSAYGYTF. The CDR3 bases are TGTGCCAGCAGCTTAGGATCATCCGGGACAATGCCTTCCGCCTATGGCTACACCTTC.

This chain links TRBV7-6 with TRBJ2-7, with 7 bases lining up with TRBD2. This CDR3 has 15 amino acids. V lost 5 bases to trimming and J lost 1 base; unmatched junction nucleotides: 8. Germline CDR1 is SGHVS and CDR2 is FNYEAQ. The CDR3 DNA is TGTGCCAGCAGCCGTTTTAGCGGGCCTTCCTACGAGCAGTACTTC. Translated: CASSRFSGPSYEQYF. The whole variable domain, remainder taken from reference TRBV7-6 and TRBJ2-7, is GAGVSQSPRYKVTKRGQDVALRCDPISGHVSLYWYRQALGQGPEFLTYFNYEAQQDKSGLPNDRFSAERPEGSISTLTIQRTEQRDSAMYRCASSRFSGPSYEQYFGPGTRLTVT.